This T cell receptor (beta chain) was profiled in a study of T cells in Graves' hyperthyroidism and ophthalmopathy (dated by TCRdb to the late 2010s). Context from the whole study: Peripheral blood samples were taken at initial diagnosis, before any treatment was given. To identify distinguishing TCR V-J signatures, a discovery cohort of 100 patients was used, comprising 43 with Graves' ophthalmopathy and 55 to 65 with stable Graves' hyperthyroidism. An independent validation cohort of fewer than 20 hyperthyroidism patients and some 15 patients who later progressed to ophthalmopathy tested prospective prediction of ophthalmopathy. The approximately 95 discovery patients were divided at random into training and test sets in a 7:3 ratio. Thyroid tissue and blood T-cell repertoires from six Graves' hyperthyroidism patients were also compared in the study. After blood sampling, hyperthyroidism patients were treated with methimazole at a starting dose of 30 mg daily, and ophthalmopathy patients were treated with high-dose intravenous methylprednisolone. The paper describes TCR Vbeta CDR3 sequencing of 140 or so peripheral blood samples, made up of 40 to 45 ophthalmopathy patients, approximately 73 hyperthyroidism patients and 17 progressor patients. What the research found in general, with its limitations: During validation, the model predicted progression to ophthalmopathy a median of approximately six months ahead of onset, with around 65% sensitivity and around 73% specificity. Most expanded thyroid clonotypes (frequency above 0.001) were also detected in blood, a finding suggesting that blood repertoires may reflect thyroid immune responses. No statistical method was used to set the sample size in advance, and investigators knew the group allocation. In cross-validation, a model built on a 13 V-J signature told ophthalmopathy apart from stable hyperthyroidism with 87.88% sensitivity and around 81% specificity, and in testing the same model reached 80%/75%.

Spanning cysteine to phenylalanine, the CDR3 consists of 14 amino acids. Kept here is only the CDR3 DNA, which spans 42 bases and is read in frame from base 1. Taken from the germline V gene, the CDR1 and CDR2 loops are SNHLY and FYNNEI. Germline trimming: 7 bases from V, 0 bases from J; junction bases outside gene matches: 5. There are many counts of this clonotype. The clone's antigen remains unknown. Base qualities were left out, and no much larger clone turns up one base away. Amplification of TCR beta CDR3 regions was carried out from RNA transcripts. A first-round RT-PCR of the TCR CDR3 used the HTBI primer set with the Qiagen OneStep RT-PCR kit. Libraries were constructed in a second round of multiplex PCR, after which size selection and purification were carried out. The libraries were sequenced on an Illumina HiSeq2000 using paired-end 100 bp reads. As for the authors' bioinformatics: SOAPnuke was used to process the raw data, throwing out any read that contained adapters or uncalled bases, had a mean Phred below 15, or lacked an exact constant-primer or identifier match. High-quality paired reads were merged using COPE v1.2.5, and each unique nucleotide sequence was defined as a clonotype. Clonotypes were aligned to IMGT TRBV, TRBD and TRBJ reference segments using MiTCR v1.1. The analysis included only V-J combinations with a frequency above 0.0001, which together covered 99.2% of the repertoires. The TCS score was defined as F50 (clonal expansion) divided by E x V (chaos), with BLOSUM62-based TCRdist calculated between CDR3 peptides within each V-J. Welch's t-statistics and random forest reduced 500 to 650 V-J features to fewer than 15, which were used in a naive Bayes classifier (R e1071). TCRdb trimmed the raw reads at Q25, called clones with MiXCR and kept productive beta chains. Rows with one shared CDR3 protein collapse into an entry with the most common genes and DNA. V and J calls and clone size were set by TCRdb, not the authors. The sample includes about 520,000 distinct CDR3 sequences, with 24% observed a single time. The ten largest account for roughly 12% of the sample.

Ophthalmopathy patients had moderately to severely active disease, Clinical Activity Score of at least 3, NOSPECS grade of at least 4, and duration under 3 months. The study excluded patients with uncontrolled infections, other autoimmune diseases, pregnancy or lactation. Diagnoses relied on clinical symptoms, serum thyroxine and TRAb, thyroid ultrasound and orbital computed tomography. PBMCs were separated from approximately 10 ml of fresh peripheral blood using Ficoll-Paque density gradient centrifugation. Total RNA was extracted with Trizol reagent, and quality was checked on an Agilent 2100 Bioanalyzer.

The chain employs TRBV2 and TRBJ1-2; TRBD1 agrees with 7 junctional bases. This sequence originates from a woman in her thirties with Graves' ophthalmopathy. Source material: blood. The CDR3 here reads CASTTGATNYGYTF. DNA sequence: TGTGCCAGCACCACAGGGGCCACTAACTATGGCTACACCTTC.